The clone carrying this TCR beta chain was found a few times. Its antigen remains unidentified. One entry per CDR3 protein, called by TCRdb with MiXCR from the 5' RACE reads. Among around 470,000 distinct CDR3 sequences listed, around 19% were seen once. CDR1 and CDR2 from the germline V gene are SGHRS and YFSETQ. Trimming stripped 3 bases from V and 6 bases from J, with 11 bases between. CDR3 length: 13 residues. The source of the sample is a study of T-cell memory formation after mild COVID-19. Across the whole study: Clustering of TCRs was largely donor specific.

Study-wide findings and caveats: The CD4+ clones that contracted clustered mainly within CM and EM, and the CD8+ clones concentrated in EMRA. Clones that contracted from day 15 to 85 had balanced CD4/CD8; later expanders were CD4+ biased. Pre-infection memory carried some responding clones, suggesting that cross-reactive memory joined.

The sequence was obtained from an adult woman who had mild COVID-19 (a few samples of this study predate the infection). Cell type and time point are not known. Sequencing used PBMCs or a T cell subset sorted from them (not recorded which). This chain uses TRBV5-1 with TRBJ2-3, with TRBD1 as a possible D gene (5 bases). The CDR3 spells CASSSHTGDTQYF. The CDR3 DNA reads TGCGCCAGCAGCTCGCATACAGGTGATACGCAGTATTTT.